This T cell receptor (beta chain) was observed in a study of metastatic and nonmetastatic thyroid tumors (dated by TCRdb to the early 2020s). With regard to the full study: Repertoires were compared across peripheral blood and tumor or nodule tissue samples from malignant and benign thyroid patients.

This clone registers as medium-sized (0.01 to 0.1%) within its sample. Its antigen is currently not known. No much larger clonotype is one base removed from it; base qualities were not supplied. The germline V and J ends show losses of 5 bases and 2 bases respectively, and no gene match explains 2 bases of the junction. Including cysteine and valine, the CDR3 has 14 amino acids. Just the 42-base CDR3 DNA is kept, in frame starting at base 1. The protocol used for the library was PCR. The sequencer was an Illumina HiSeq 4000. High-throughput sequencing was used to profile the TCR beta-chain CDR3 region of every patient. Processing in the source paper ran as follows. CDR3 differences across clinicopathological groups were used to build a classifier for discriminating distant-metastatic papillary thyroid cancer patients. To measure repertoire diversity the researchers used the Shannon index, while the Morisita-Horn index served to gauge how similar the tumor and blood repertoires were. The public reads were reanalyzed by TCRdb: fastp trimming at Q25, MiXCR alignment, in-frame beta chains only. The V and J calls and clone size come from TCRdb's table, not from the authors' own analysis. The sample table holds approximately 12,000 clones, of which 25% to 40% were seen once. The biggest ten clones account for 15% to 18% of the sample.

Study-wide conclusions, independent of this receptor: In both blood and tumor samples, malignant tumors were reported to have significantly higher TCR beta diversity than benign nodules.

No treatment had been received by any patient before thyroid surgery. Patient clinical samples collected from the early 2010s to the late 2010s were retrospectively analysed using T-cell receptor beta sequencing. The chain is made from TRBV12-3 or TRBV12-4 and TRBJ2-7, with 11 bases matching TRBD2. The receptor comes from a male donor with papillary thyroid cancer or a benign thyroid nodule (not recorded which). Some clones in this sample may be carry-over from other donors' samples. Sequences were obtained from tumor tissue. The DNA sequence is TGTGCCAGCAGTGTTAGCGGGAGGGCCTACGAGCAGTACGTC. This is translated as CASSVSGRAYEQYV.